This TCR beta chain was identified during a study of blood T cell repertoires in COVID-19 (dated by TCRdb to 2020 to 2021). At the level of the whole study: The collaborator samples originated in the United States, Italy and Spain and spanned the acute and convalescent phases of COVID-19. The sample metadata nearly always contained a de-identified subject ID, COVID-19 status, age in years and sex. Where available, HLA class I and class II types were taken from metadata supplied by the sample provider and were not determined by assay-based typing. The material from the prospective study consisted of cDNA or gDNA derived from T cells, B-cell-depleted T cells, or PBMCs. A freely available public database, intended as a resource for researchers studying the immune response to SARS-CoV-2, is where the repertoires were released. Samples came from the ongoing ImmuneRACE study (first 160 participants) plus 1,254 subjects from 6 global collaborators. Subjects who had been exposed to COVID-19, were actively infected with it, or had recovered from it provided the deeply sampled blood TCRbeta repertoires that made up the dataset.

A second Seattle source provided samples from volunteer blood donors who had recovered from COVID-19. Collaborating institutions collected whole blood in K2EDTA tubes following their own protocols. For TCRbeta analysis, collaborator samples were shipped as frozen whole blood, as isolated PBMCs, or as DNA extracted from either sample type. The immunoSEQ Assay, a bias-controlled multiplex PCR, was used to amplify TCRbeta CDR3 regions from genomic DNA. The authors' pipeline ran thus. The number of nucleated cells in each sample was estimated from the amplification of reference gene primers within the assay. To quantify the absolute abundance of each unique TCRbeta CDR3 rearrangement, sequence reads were collapsed and filtered. For each sample, productive Simpson clonality was calculated as the square root of Simpson's diversity index over productive rearrangements. This is the immuneACCESS table as TCRdb keeps it, with only in-frame sequences that have V and J called. A part of the clones is gone; compared with another copy, unresolved V genes explain less than half, and the rest is unexplained. The V and J calls and clone size were taken over from that table, and D and trimming were inferred from the DNA. A total of under 250,000 clones appear in this sample, about 85% of them only once. 2.5% to 3.5% of the sample goes to the ten largest clones.

On the study overall, not on this receptor specifically: The quantity of clinical and demographic metadata differed by source and by participant and was supplied without curation.

Comment on this clone: It has no known antigen specificity. One base away there is no much larger clone; base qualities are not given. Other DNA variants within this sample encode the same CDR3.

The sequence came from a man aged 45 to 65 who had recovered from COVID-19. The material sequenced was peripheral blood.

The bases are TGTGCCAGCTCACCACCGGGACAGGGTTCCTACGAGCAGTACTTC. Its protein product is CASSPPGQGSYEQYF. The V and J segments used are TRBV18 and TRBJ2-7; TRBD1 agrees with 9 junctional bases. Clipping removes 0 bases from V and 1 base from J, with 1 as the unmatched junction base count. Taken from cysteine to phenylalanine, the CDR3 has 15 residues. Of all the DNA, just the CDR3 is kept, 45 bases in frame from base 1. From a lookup of the germline V gene, CDR1 and CDR2 are KGHSH and LQKENI.